The rows below give T cell receptor beta chains drawn from one sample of a study of T-cell reconstitution after alpha-beta-depleted transplantation in children. TCRdb called the PCR reads again in MiXCR, with one record for every CDR3 protein. The sample shows 84,000 or so distinct CDR3 sequences, less than 20% of them seen only once. The sample here was PBMCs, mostly from graft donor cells, taken 180 days after TCRalphabeta/CD19-depleted stem cell transplant. The receptors come from a male patient between 2 and 15 years old who had a stem cell transplant for acute lymphoblastic leukemia, so the T cells may come from the graft donor. CDR3s include the opening cysteine and the closing phenylalanine or tryptophan. The D gene is left open where the match is weak. A clone size is listed for some rows: how often the clone was seen (once, few, many), or a class if it is expanded.

.	TRBV7-9	16	.	TRBJ1-5	TGTGCCAGCAGCTCCCTCGGGTGGAGAGACAATCAGCCCCAGCCTTTT	CASSSLGWRDNQPQPF
.	TRBV5-1	14	few	TRBJ2-3	TGCGCCAGCAGCTTGCGGGGGGCAGCAGATACGCAGTATTTT	CASSLRGAADTQYF
.	TRBV7-9	14	.	TRBJ2-1	TGTGCCAGCAGCTCTCCGGGCCTCTACAATGAGCAGTTCTTC	CASSSPGLYNEQFF
TRBD1	TRBV3-1	16	few	TRBJ2-2	TGTGCCAGCAGCCCCCGGGACAGGGGGCCGACCGGGGAGCTGTTTTTT	CASSPRDRGPTGELFF
TRBD1	TRBV6-1	15	few	TRBJ1-2	TGTGCCAGCAGTGACTGGGGACAGGGGTACTATGGCTACACCTTC	CASSDWGQGYYGYTF
TRBD1	TRBV29-1	12	.	TRBJ2-1	TGCAGCGTTGGAGGGACAGACAATGAGCAGTTCTTC	CSVGGTDNEQFF
.	TRBV5-1	15	few	TRBJ2-1	TGCGCCAGCAGCTTGGTCGGGGTGGAAGGGGATGAGCAGTTCTTC	CASSLVGVEGDEQFF
.	TRBV12-3/TRBV12-4	14	few	TRBJ2-5	TGTGCCAGCACCTTAATTGGGACCCGAGAGACCCAGTACTTC	CASTLIGTRETQYF
TRBD2	TRBV10-2	14	.	TRBJ2-7	TGCGCCAGCAGTGTGGCAGGGAGGGAATACGCGCAGTACTTC	CASSVAGREYAQYF
.	TRBV5-1	13	.	TRBJ2-7	TGCGCCAGCAGCTTGTCGACTTCGGGGGAGCAGTACTTC	CASSLSTSGEQYF
TRBD2	TRBV5-1	14	few	TRBJ2-7	TGCGCCAGCAGCTTACCCGGGAGGTTCTACGAGCAGTACTTC	CASSLPGRFYEQYF
TRBD2	TRBV7-2	17	.	TRBJ2-3	TGTGCCAGCAGTCCGCCGGGGGCGGGGGGGGTCAAAGATACGCAGTATTTT	CASSPPGAGGVKDTQYF
.	TRBV6-1	13	.	TRBJ1-4	TGTGCCAGCAGCCAAACGGCCCTTAGGGAACTGTTTTTT	CASSQTALRELFF
.	TRBV27	14	many	TRBJ1-1	TGTGCCAGCAGCCGTTGGGCAGGTACCACTGAAGCTTTCTTT	CASSRWAGTTEAFF
TRBD1	TRBV24-1	19	.	TRBJ2-2	TGTGCCACCAGTGATTTCAGTCTCCGGGACAGGGGCTCCACCGGGGAGCTGTTTTTT	CATSDFSLRDRGSTGELFF
TRBD1	TRBV5-5	12	.	TRBJ2-1	TGTGCCAGCAGCAACCCGGACAGGGCGGAGTTCTTC	CASSNPDRAEFF
.	TRBV5-1	14	.	TRBJ2-2	TGCGCCAGCAGCTTCACCGGGAACACCGGGGAGCTGTTTTTT	CASSFTGNTGELFF
TRBD2	TRBV18	16	many	TRBJ2-7	TGTGCCAGCTCACCAACACTAGCGGGGGGGCTCGGCGAGCAGTACTTC	CASSPTLAGGLGEQYF
TRBD1	TRBV15	18	few	TRBJ2-7	TGTGCCACCAGCAGAGACTGGGACAGTGTCTACCTCGGTCCGGAGCAGTACTTC	CATSRDWDSVYLGPEQYF
.	TRBV4-1	19	.	TRBJ1-5	TGCGCCAGCAGCCAAGAGAGGTTGGACAGAGAATGGAAGAATCAGCCCCAGCATTTT	CASSQERLDREWKNQPQHF
.	TRBV7-2	13	few	TRBJ1-2	TGTGCCAGCCTAGGCACGGCACCCTATGGCTACACCTTC	CASLGTAPYGYTF
.	TRBV7-9	15	few	TRBJ1-5	TGTGCCAGCAGCTTCTCGGAGAGGAGCAATCAGCCCCAGCATTTT	CASSFSERSNQPQHF
.	TRBV12-3/TRBV12-4	16	many	TRBJ1-5	TGTGCCAGCAGTTTTTGGGGATCCAATAGCAATCAGCCCCAGCATTTT	CASSFWGSNSNQPQHF
.	TRBV20-1	12	few	TRBJ1-2	TGCAGTGCTAGAAAGGGGCAGGATGGCTACACCTTC	CSARKGQDGYTF
TRBD1	TRBV11-2	18	.	TRBJ1-3	TGTGCCAGCAGCTTGAGGGGACAGCAAAGTATGTCTGGAAACACCATATATTTT	CASSLRGQQSMSGNTIYF
TRBD1	TRBV15	16	.	TRBJ2-5	TGTGCCACCAGCAGAGACCCTCGGACAGGGCCCCCTCCACTGTACTTC	CATSRDPRTGPPPLYF
TRBD1	TRBV10-1	15	.	TRBJ2-1	TGCGCCAGCAGTGGACTCAGGGGGCAGGGCAATGAGCAGTTCTTC	CASSGLRGQGNEQFF
TRBD2	TRBV20-1	15	few	TRBJ2-1	TGCAGTGCGAGGACTAGCGGGATCCCCTACAATGAGCAGTTCTTC	CSARTSGIPYNEQFF
.	TRBV7-2	13	many	TRBJ2-1	TGTGCCAGCAGCTTAGGCACCTACAATGAGCAGTTCTTC	CASSLGTYNEQFF
.	TRBV20-1	15	many	TRBJ1-6	TGCAGTGCTAGAGGCCTGCAAACCTATAATTCACCCCTCCACTTT	CSARGLQTYNSPLHF
.	TRBV29-1	13	few	TRBJ2-6	TGCAGCGTGGGGGAAGCTGGGGCCAACGTCCTGACTTTC	CSVGEAGANVLTF
.	TRBV5-6	15	.	TRBJ2-7	TGTGCCAGCAAGACCCCGTTGGCGGGCTCCTACGAGCAGTACTTC	CASKTPLAGSYEQYF
.	TRBV5-1	14	once	TRBJ1-3	TGCGCCAGCAGCCCCTTTGGGGCGGGACACACCATATATTTT	CASSPFGAGHTIYF
.	TRBV6-2/TRBV6-3	13	.	TRBJ2-5	TGTGCCAGCAGTTACGGAGGGGACGAGACCCAGTACTTC	CASSYGGDETQYF
TRBD1	TRBV5-1	15	few	TRBJ2-7	TGCGCCAGCAGCTTGTTCGGGACAGGGATCTACGAGCAGTACTTC	CASSLFGTGIYEQYF
TRBD2	TRBV12-3/TRBV12-4	14	.	TRBJ2-1	TGTGCCAGCAGTCTCGGGGGGGCCGTCAATGAGCAGTTCTTC	CASSLGGAVNEQFF
.	TRBV20-1	14	few	TRBJ1-1	TGCAGTGCCCCGGGAGGAGGGGTCGGCACTGAAGCTTTCTTT	CSAPGGGVGTEAFF
.	TRBV5-1	15	.	TRBJ1-1	TGCGCCAGCAGCTTGGTTGGGGAATGGGGCACTGAAGCTTTCTTT	CASSLVGEWGTEAFF
.	TRBV20-1	14	many	TRBJ1-2	TGCAGTGCTAGAGATCCAGAAGGACCCTATGGCTACACCTTC	CSARDPEGPYGYTF
.	TRBV4-1	14	few	TRBJ1-1	TGCGCCAGCAGTCAAACAGGAACGAACACTGAAGCTTTCTTT	CASSQTGTNTEAFF
TRBD2	TRBV5-1	16	.	TRBJ2-3	TGCGCCAGCAGACCTTGGACTAGCGGGGGGGCAGATACGCAGTATTTT	CASRPWTSGGADTQYF
.	TRBV29-1	13	.	TRBJ2-1	TGCAGCGGTCGTGCGACGGTGCGGGATGAGCAGTTCTTC	CSGRATVRDEQFF
.	TRBV2	11	.	TRBJ2-7	TGTGCCAGCAGTATCGGTGACGAGCAGTACTTC	CASSIGDEQYF
.	TRBV29-1	14	.	TRBJ2-7	TGCAGCGTTGAAGGAACCACAAGCTCCTACGAGCAGTACTTC	CSVEGTTSSYEQYF
.	TRBV6-2/TRBV6-3	15	few	TRBJ2-2	TGTGCCAGCAGTTACCGGGGGACACGGACCGGGGAGCTGTTTTTT	CASSYRGTRTGELFF
TRBD2	TRBV20-1	16	.	TRBJ2-7	TGCAGTGCCGTCAAACCTATTAGCGGGGGGAACTACGAGCAGTACTTC	CSAVKPISGGNYEQYF